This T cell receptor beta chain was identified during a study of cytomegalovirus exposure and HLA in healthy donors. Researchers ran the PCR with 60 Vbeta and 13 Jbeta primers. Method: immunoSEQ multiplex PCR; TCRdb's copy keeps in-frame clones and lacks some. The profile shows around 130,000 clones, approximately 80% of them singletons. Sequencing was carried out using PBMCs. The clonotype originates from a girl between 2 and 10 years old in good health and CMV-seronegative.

The CDR3 DNA sequence: TGTGCCACCAAATTAAACCTAGCGGGGATCTACGAGCAGTACTTC. Amino acids: CATKLNLAGIYEQYF. The genes are TRBV27 and TRBJ2-7; 9 positions agree with TRBD2. Looked up from germline, CDR1 is MNHEY and CDR2 is SMNVEV (reference sequence). This CDR3 comprises 15 residues. Germline trimming cut 10 bases from V and 3 bases from J; bases unmatched to any gene: 13.